Listed below are T cell receptor beta chains from one sample, sequenced in a study of T cell responses to AZD1222 COVID-19 vaccine. Only in-frame clones appear in the TCRdb table, and some are missing; sequencing was by immunoSEQ multiplex PCR. The data contain about 100,000 clones, about nine tenths of them singletons. Sequencing was performed on peripheral blood, taken on day 0 of AZD1222 vaccination. Source of these receptors: an adult in good health. Each CDR3 is given with its conserved first and last residue. A D gene is named only where the DNA matches it firmly. Only part of the rows carry a size: once, few, many, or a class if the clone is expanded.

size	J	V	D	length	DNA	CDR3
.	TRBJ1-5	TRBV2	TRBD1	14	TGTGCCAGCAGTGGACAGGGAGGGGATCAGCCCCAGCATTTT	CASSGQGGDQPQHF
.	TRBJ1-4	TRBV3-1/TRBV3-2	.	14	TGTGCCAGCAGCCGGGACACGGTAGGGGAAAAACTGTTTTTT	CASSRDTVGEKLFF
.	TRBJ1-4	TRBV6-1	.	13	TGTGCCAGCAGTGAACGGGCTAATGAAAAACTGTTTTTT	CASSERANEKLFF
.	TRBJ1-3	TRBV3-1/TRBV3-2	.	15	TGTGCCAGCAGCCAAGATACCTGGCTTGGAAACACCATATATTTT	CASSQDTWLGNTIYF
.	TRBJ2-2	TRBV2	.	14	TGTGCCAGCAGGCCCGGACTGAACACCGGGGAGCTGTTTTTT	CASRPGLNTGELFF
.	TRBJ2-3	TRBV4-1	TRBD2	14	TGCGCCAGCAGCCATGCGACTAGCGAGGATACGCAGTATTTT	CASSHATSEDTQYF
.	TRBJ2-5	TRBV19	TRBD1	15	TGTGCCAGTAGTACTAGACAGGGGGACTCGGAGACCCAGTACTTC	CASSTRQGDSETQYF
.	TRBJ2-5	TRBV20-1	.	13	TGCAGTGCTAGTGGGGGACTCCAAGAGACCCAGTACTTC	CSASGGLQETQYF
once	TRBJ1-2	TRBV23-1	TRBD1	16	TGCGCCAGCAGTCAATCCCCCCGACAGGGAGGGTTACGCTACACCTTC	CASSQSPRQGGLRYTF
.	TRBJ1-1	TRBV4-2	.	15	TGTGCCAGCAGCCAGCGCCAGGGTCGGAACACTGAAGCTTTCTTT	CASSQRQGRNTEAFF
.	TRBJ2-7	TRBV2	.	12	TGTGCCAGCAGTGAAAGGACCTACGAGCAGTACTTC	CASSERTYEQYF
.	TRBJ2-1	TRBV14	TRBD2	17	TGTGCCAGCAGCCAAGACCCCGGGACTAGCGGATACAATGAGCAGTTCTTC	CASSQDPGTSGYNEQFF
.	TRBJ1-2	TRBV7-2	.	12	TGTGCCAGCAGCTTACGGCTCTATGGCTACACCTTC	CASSLRLYGYTF
.	TRBJ1-1	TRBV27	.	15	TGTGCCAGCAGTTTGAAGGAGGGGTGGGACACTGAAGCTTTCTTT	CASSLKEGWDTEAFF
.	TRBJ2-1	TRBV6-5	TRBD2	14	TGTGCCAGCAGCGAGCGGGAGTCCTACAATGAGCAGTTCTTC	CASSERESYNEQFF
.	TRBJ1-4	TRBV9	.	15	TGTGCCAGCAGCCCATTCAACAGCCGCGGTGAAAAACTGTTTTTT	CASSPFNSRGEKLFF
.	TRBJ2-1	TRBV29-1	TRBD2	16	TGCAGCGTTTCCGGGACTAGCGAGAGCTCCTACAATGAGCAGTTCTTC	CSVSGTSESSYNEQFF
.	TRBJ1-5	TRBV7-2	.	15	TGTGCCAGCAGCTTAGCGGGACACTTCAATCAGCCCCAGCATTTT	CASSLAGHFNQPQHF
.	TRBJ2-2	TRBV28	.	14	TGTGCCAGCAGTTTAGAGGGTAGTCCGGGGGAGCTGTTTTTT	CASSLEGSPGELFF
.	TRBJ1-5	TRBV27	.	15	TGTGCCAGCAGTTTAAATAGGGATAGCAATCAGCCCCAGCATTTT	CASSLNRDSNQPQHF
.	TRBJ2-7	TRBV5-1	TRBD2	17	TGCGCCAGCAGCTTGAACTTGCGGGAGGCCCCAATCAGTGAGCAGTACTTC	CASSLNLREAPISEQYF
.	TRBJ2-1	TRBV7-9	.	15	TGTGCCAGCAGCCCGACTGACAACTCCTACAATGAGCAGTTCTTC	CASSPTDNSYNEQFF
few	TRBJ2-2	TRBV11-2	.	14	TGTGCCAGCAGTTTAATATGGGACACCGGGGAGCTGTTTTTT	CASSLIWDTGELFF
.	TRBJ1-5	TRBV7-2	.	16	TGTGCCAGCCACCCGACAGGTCTGATTAATAATCAGCCCCAGCATTTT	CASHPTGLINNQPQHF
once	TRBJ1-1	TRBV5-4	.	14	TGTGCCAGCAGCTTGGGGGGACAGAACACTGAAGCTTTCTTT	CASSLGGQNTEAFF
.	TRBJ1-1	TRBV5-1	TRBD1	17	TGCGCCAGCAGCTCCTTTATTACAGGGGGCCTCGACACTGAAGCTTTCTTT	CASSSFITGGLDTEAFF
.	TRBJ1-6	TRBV11-2	.	15	TGTGCCAGCAGCTTAGGTCCAGACCGTAATTCACCCCTCCACTTT	CASSLGPDRNSPLHF
.	TRBJ1-2	TRBV28	.	15	TGTGCCAGCAGTTCCGGGTCCGGCGGCACCAAGGGCTACACCTTC	CASSSGSGGTKGYTF
.	TRBJ1-1	TRBV7-9	.	14	TGTGCCAGCAGCTTAAACTCCGAGAACACTGAAGCTTTCTTT	CASSLNSENTEAFF
.	TRBJ1-1	TRBV20-1	.	14	TGCAGTGCTAGTGCCTTGGGAGAGAACACTGAAGCTTTCTTT	CSASALGENTEAFF
.	TRBJ2-3	TRBV6-5	TRBD2	14	TGTGCGCTAACCGGGACTAAGGGTGCGGATACGCAGTATTTT	CALTGTKGADTQYF
.	TRBJ2-7	TRBV28	TRBD2	16	TGTGCCAGCAGTAGCTCGGGACTAGCGGGAGGGAGCGAGCAGTACTTC	CASSSSGLAGGSEQYF
.	TRBJ2-1	TRBV2	.	14	TGTGCCAGCCAGCCCCAGACAGTAAACAATGAGCAGTTCTTC	CASQPQTVNNEQFF
.	TRBJ2-7	TRBV11-2	.	15	TGTGCCAGCAGCAACTCGGGACGGCCCTCGTTGGTGCAGTACTTC	CASSNSGRPSLVQYF
.	TRBJ2-1	TRBV3-1/TRBV3-2	.	15	TGTGCCAGCAGCGGACCGGGACTCAGGGGCCATGAGCAGTTCTTC	CASSGPGLRGHEQFF
.	TRBJ2-1	TRBV6-5	TRBD2	14	TGTGCCACTATCGGCGGGAGCTCCTACAATGAGCAGTTCTTC	CATIGGSSYNEQFF
.	TRBJ1-5	TRBV19	.	15	TGTGCCAGTAGTACCCCAGCAGGGAGCAATCAGCCCCAGCATTTT	CASSTPAGSNQPQHF
.	TRBJ2-3	TRBV29-1	.	13	TGCAGCGTTAAAGGGTGGAGCACAGATACGCAGTATTTT	CSVKGWSTDTQYF
.	TRBJ2-1	TRBV18	TRBD2	15	TGTGCCAGCTCAGGAGCGGGAGGCTCCTACAATGAGCAGTTCTTC	CASSGAGGSYNEQFF
.	TRBJ2-1	TRBV19	.	15	TGTGCCAGCCAAACAGGTAGGCTGTCCTACAATGAGCAGTTCTTC	CASQTGRLSYNEQFF
few	TRBJ2-2	TRBV9	TRBD1	15	TGTGCCAGCAGCGTAGAGACAGGGGGCACCGGGGAGCTGTTTTTT	CASSVETGGTGELFF
.	TRBJ2-7	TRBV6-1	TRBD2	18	TGTGCCAGCAGTGAAGCGTTAAGACTAGCGGGAGAGACGGACGAGCAGTACTTC	CASSEALRLAGETDEQYF
.	TRBJ1-3	TRBV5-1	.	14	TGCGCCAGCAGCTTGGACAGGACTGGAAACACCATATATTTT	CASSLDRTGNTIYF